This TCR beta chain was retrieved from a study of graft-versus-host responses after intestinal transplantation (dated by TCRdb to the early 2020s). Context from the whole study: Multivisceral, liver-intestinal, or isolated intestinal transplants were received by the recipients. Alloreactive clones were identified by sequencing pre-transplant mixed lymphocyte reaction products and comparing these products with unstimulated pre-transplant donor and recipient T cells. After intestinal transplantation, graft-versus-host and host-versus-graft alloreactive T cell clones were followed in the graft, circulation and bone marrow using bulk TCR-beta CDR3 sequencing. All recipients received anti-thymocyte globulin induction followed by maintenance tacrolimus and steroids for roughly 3 years. Donor T cell macrochimerism was defined as a peak of at least 4% donor T cells among recipient peripheral blood mononuclear cells. Rather than being sequenced by the commercial service, samples from a few later patients were sequenced in-house on an Illumina MiSeq and processed with MiXCR. Of the approximately 25 intestinal transplant recipients enrolled in the cohort, one of whom was a retransplant, 3 patients without pretransplant specimens were excluded.

A remark on this clone: Its antigen is still unknown. No base-level quality is on record; no much larger clone is a single base apart.

Overall study results and their limits: High GvH to HvG T cell clonal ratios were observed in the allografts of patients with donor T cell macrochimerism. GvH clones were detected in recipient bone marrow, and some appeared earlier in ileal mucosa or blood, consistent with an intestinal mucosal origin. The conclusions were limited by the relatively low number and heterogeneity of the intestinal transplant patients. Early after transplant, declines in HvG clones were associated with peak levels of circulating GvH clones.

Library construction relied on the immunoSEQ multiplex PCR assay. For most patients, high-throughput TCR-beta CDR3 sequencing of genomic DNA was performed by Adaptive Biotechnologies. The original pipeline was this. TCR sequencing data were retrieved from Adaptive's ImmunoSEQ software for some 19 patients, whereas a few other patients were processed with MiXCR and VDJtools. CDR3 nucleotide sequences shared by donor and recipient were removed because the origin of these sequences could not be assigned. To be classed as alloreactive, a clone needed at least 2-fold expansion over unstimulated cells and a minimum CFSE-low frequency of 0.002% (template counts) or 0.001% (read counts). A clone was considered mappable if detected in the sequenced pre-transplant spleen, lymph node, or MLR CFSE-low populations of the donor or recipient. The cumulative frequency of alloreactive clones was calculated as a percentage of all sequences, weighted by copy number. TCRdb provides this immuneACCESS table in a form limited to in-frame rearrangements. Some clones are lacking; in checked studies, under half of them reflect an unresolved V gene, and why the rest are absent is not known. For V, J and clone size, that table is used; D and trimming come from the DNA. The sample has tens of thousands of clones on record, about 90% of them singletons. The ten largest clonotypes hold approximately 0.64% of the sample.

Blood samples were collected up to 4 times in the first month after transplant and then at least monthly when available. From cysteine to phenylalanine, the CDR3 is 14 amino acids long. CDR3 DNA is the only sequence kept; it has 42 bases, read in frame from the first base. Trimming accounts for 4 bases at V and 3 bases at J, while the number of junction bases matched to no gene is 4. Reading the germline V gene gives CDR1 MNHEY and CDR2 SVGAGI. The sequence is built from TRBV6-5 and TRBJ2-7; TRBD1 fits 9 bases in the junction. The sequence was obtained from a human patient who received an intestinal transplant, so some T cells may come from the graft donor. This material consisted of PBMCs, taken 98 days after intestinal transplantation. The CDR3 in this case is CASSSMGQGYEQYF. The DNA sequence reads TGTGCCAGCAGTTCTATGGGACAGGGCTACGAGCAGTACTTC.